The 26 T cell receptor beta chains in this list originate from one sample, sequenced in a study of Ad26.COV2.S vaccination and SARS-CoV-2 variants. Treatment noted: 19 received Ad26.COV2.S at low or high dose, single or two shots; five or six received placebo; per-sample allocation not given. It was on day 63 after the first vaccine or placebo injection that samples were taken. Data came from immunoSEQ multiplex PCR; TCRdb stores just in-frame clones and leaves some out. The sample carries 300,000 to 400,000 clones, 85% to 90% recorded once. Sequencing used peripheral blood, obtained in a trial of Ad26.COV2.S vaccine versus placebo. Receptors originate from a person between 18 and 65 years old who received the Ad26.COV2.S COVID-19 vaccine or a placebo.

The sample holds one count of this clone. CDR3 amino acids: CASSSVSTDTQYF. The DNA of the CDR3 is TGTGCCAGCAGCTCAGTCTCTACAGATACGCAGTATTTT. V usage is TRBV7-2 and J usage is TRBJ2-3; unclear D gene. The CDR3 has 13 amino acids. Germline loops: CDR1 SGHTA, CDR2 FQGNSA. V gave up 4 bases and J gave up 3 bases, with 8 bases separating them. Based on the CDR3 plus reference TRBV7-2 and TRBJ2-3, the full variable domain is GAGVSQSPSNKVTEKGKDVELRCDPISGHTALYWYRQSLGQGLEFLIYFQGNSAPDKSGLPSDRFSAERTGGSVSTLTIQRTQQEDSAVYLCASSSVSTDTQYFGPGTRLTVL.

The sample holds a few counts of this clone. V usage is TRBV2 and J usage is TRBJ1-1; 8 bases line up with TRBD1. The ends lost 7 bases at V and 4 bases at J; junction bases unmatched: 5. This CDR3 has 13 amino acids. Germline CDR1 and CDR2: SNHLY and FYNNEI. The CDR3 DNA reads TGTGCCAGCAACCCAACAGGGGGCACTGAAGCTTTCTTT. Translating gives CASNPTGGTEAFF.

This clone is a singleton in its sample. The rearrangement joins TRBV19 to TRBJ1-4, with TRBD1 as a possible D gene (6 bases). Germline-derived CDR1 and CDR2 are LNHDA and SQIVND (reference sequence). The CDR3 spans 13 residues. Trimming stripped 3 bases from V and 8 bases from J, with 10 bases between. CDR3 sequence: CASSMDRIEKLFF. In DNA form, the CDR3 reads TGTGCCAGTAGTATGGACAGAATCGAAAAACTGTTTTTT.

This chain connects TRBV7-9 to TRBJ2-1; TRBD2 matches at 14 bases. The CDR3 loop spans 15 amino acids. With V trimmed by 3 bases and J by 8 bases, 3 bases remained unmatched. Germline V gene data show CDR1 as SEHNR and CDR2 as FQNEAQ (reference sequence). The CDR3 bases are TGTGCCAGCAGCTTTGGGACTAGCGGGAGAGATGAGCAGTTCTTC. It yields the protein CASSFGTSGRDEQFF.

The rearrangement links TRBV7-8 to TRBJ1-2, with a possible D match to TRBD1 (6 bases). V was cut by 5 bases and J by 4 bases, with 14 bases left in between. The germline CDR1 and CDR2 sequences are SGHVS and FQNEAQ. The CDR3 spans 14 residues. The CDR3 here is CASSPLDSRYGYTF. CDR3 sequence (DNA): TGTGCCAGCAGCCCACTGGACAGCCGCTATGGCTACACCTTC. Supplemented by reference TRBV7-8 and TRBJ1-2, the full variable domain reads GAGVSQSPRYKVAKRGQDVALRCDPISGHVSLFWYQQALGQGPEFLTYFQNEAQLDKSGLPSDRFFAERPEGSVSTLKIQRTQQEDSAVYLCASSPLDSRYGYTFGSGTRLTVV.

V is TRBV5-6 and J is TRBJ1-1; D is unclear. CDR3 length equals 16 residues. V lost 3 bases, J lost 0 bases, and 15 bases lay in between. Germline CDR1 and CDR2: SGHDT and YYEEEE. The DNA for the CDR3 is TGTGCCAGCAGCTACCGATTTACCCATATGAACACTGAAGCTTTCTTT. Protein product: CASSYRFTHMNTEAFF. The variable domain in full, with the rest retrieved from reference TRBV5-6 and TRBJ1-1, is DAGVTQSPTHLIKTRGQQVTLRCSPKSGHDTVSWYQQALGQGPQFIFQYYEEEERQRGNFPDRFSGHQFPNYSSELNVNALLLGDSALYLCASSYRFTHMNTEAFFGQGTRLTVV.

The rearrangement joins TRBV5-1 to TRBJ2-2; D remains ambiguous. Germline CDR1 is SGHRS and CDR2 is YFSETQ. Between the trimmed V and J ends, which lost 2 bases and 0 bases, there was a span of 17 bases. The CDR3 sequence is 18 residues long. CDR3 coding DNA: TGCGCCAGCAGCTTCGAAGGTCCCCACGGATCGAACACCGGGGAGCTGTTTTTT. The encoded protein is CASSFEGPHGSNTGELFF.

The chain joins TRBV10-3 to TRBJ1-3; a weak D match, TRBD1 (5 bases). The ends were cut back, 5 bases at V and 0 bases at J, with 20 bases in the middle. CDR3 length: 18 amino acids. Germline assignment: CDR1 ENHRY and CDR2 SYGVKD. The CDR3 sequence is CAISPRPPRVISGNTIYF. CDR3 sequence (DNA): TGTGCCATCAGTCCCCGACCACCCAGGGTCATCTCTGGAAACACCATATATTTT.

This clone has just a few counts. The CDR3 coding sequence is TGTGCCAGCAGACCCCCCCCCGGGACAGTCGATAGCAATCAGCCCCAGCATTTT. Its protein product is CASRPPPGTVDSNQPQHF. The chain combines TRBV28 with TRBJ1-5, with TRBD1 matching 7 bases. The germline V gene encodes CDR1 MDHEN and CDR2 SYDVKM. The V and J ends lost 6 bases and 0 bases, in that order; junction bases with no gene match: 14. The length of the CDR3 is 18 residues.

The rearrangement uses TRBV19 and TRBJ1-5, with a weak D call TRBD1 (5 bases). Germline CDR1 LNHDA, CDR2 SQIVND (reference sequence). V gave up 0 bases and J gave up 9 bases, with 15 bases separating them. The CDR3 is made up of 15 amino acids. CDR3 bases: TGTGCCAGTAGTATAGATGGGAGGGGACCGAGGCCCCAGCATTTT. Amino acid sequence: CASSIDGRGPRPQHF.

The V gene is TRBV6-6, the J gene TRBJ1-1; D may be TRBD1 (6 bases). The V end lost 2 bases, the J end lost 8 bases, and 18 bases lay between the germline ends. CDR3 length: 15 residues. Germline values: CDR1 MNHNY, CDR2 SVGAGI (reference sequence). The CDR3 DNA follows: TGTGCCAGCAGTTACCCCCTGGGGACCGGGACAGAAGCTTTCTTT. Translating it yields CASSYPLGTGTEAFF.

This chain joins TRBV3-1 (or the pseudogene TRBV3-2) and TRBJ2-1; D tentatively reads TRBD1 or TRBD2 (5 bases each). The CDR3 is 14 residues long. The germline CDR1 and CDR2 sequences are LGHDT and YNNKEL (reference sequence). With 4 bases removed from V and 8 bases from J, the gap between germline ends came to 15 bases. The CDR3 nucleotides are TGTGCCAGCAGCCCTCACCTTTTGGGGGATGAGCAGTTCTTC. Translated, it gives CASSPHLLGDEQFF.

Note on this clone: A junction end diverges from the germline sequence, so it may reflect a read error. The J gene is TRBJ1-6, the V gene TRBV6-2 or TRBV6-3; TRBD1 is a possible D gene (6 bases). The germline V gene encodes CDR1 MNHEY and CDR2 SVGEGT. CDR3 length: 12 amino acids. The CDR3 nucleotides are TGTGCCAGCAGTTACTCGGACAGCCCTCGGACCTTT. Amino acid sequence: CASSYSDSPRTF.

The J gene is TRBJ1-4, the V gene TRBV6-1, with TRBD1 matching over 8 bases. The trim removed 3 bases at V and 4 bases at J, leaving 10 bases unmatched. The CDR3 is 17 amino acids. Per germline, CDR1 MNHNS and CDR2 SASEGT. Here the CDR3 DNA reads TGTGCCAGCAGTGAGAAAAGGGGGACAGGATTTAATGAAAAACTGTTTTTT. This translates into CASSEKRGTGFNEKLFF.

The V gene is TRBV18, the J gene TRBJ2-2, with D unclear. CDR3 length: 13 residues. In germline, CDR1 is KGHSH, CDR2 LQKENI. Trimming took off 2 bases at V and 5 bases at J, with 6 bases between the two ends. The CDR3 here is CASSPALTGELFF. The DNA for the CDR3 is TGTGCCAGCTCACCAGCATTGACCGGGGAGCTGTTTTTT.

V and J are TRBV19 and TRBJ1-3, with 8 bases matching TRBD1. The J segment lost 4 bases and the V segment lost 7 bases, leaving 6 bases of the junction unmatched. CDR1 is LNHDA, CDR2 SQIVND, per germline (reference sequence). The CDR3 is 14 residues long. The CDR3 sequence: CASKQGATGNTIYF. The CDR3 DNA reads as TGTGCCAGTAAGCAGGGGGCAACAGGAAACACCATATATTTT.

The J gene is TRBJ2-4, the V gene TRBV7-9; unclear D gene. V was pared by 5 bases and J by 7 bases, with 12 bases between. This CDR3 comprises 13 residues. Germline CDR1 and CDR2: SEHNR and FQNEAQ (reference sequence). CDR3 amino acids: CASSPRPSNIQYF. The CDR3 nucleotides read TGTGCCAGCAGCCCCCGGCCCTCTAACATTCAGTACTTC.

The chain links TRBV10-3 to TRBJ2-7, with D tentatively TRBD1 (6 bases). Germline CDR1 reads ENHRY; CDR2 reads SYGVKD. V was trimmed by 0 bases and J by 4 bases, leaving 10 bases between them. The CDR3 has 14 amino acids. DNA for the CDR3: TGTGCCATCAGTGAGTCGCCAGGGGAGTACGAGCAGTACTTC. This encodes CAISESPGEYEQYF.

The chain uses TRBV7-6 and TRBJ1-1, with no clear D. Germline CDR1 SGHVS, CDR2 FNYEAQ. CDR3 length: 15 residues. Trimming cost V 5 bases and J 5 bases, with 18 bases left between them. CDR3 nucleotides: TGTGCCAGCAGCCCCCCAAGCTCCATGGGGACTGAAGCTTTCTTT. Its translation is CASSPPSSMGTEAFF.

This clone occurred a few times. The chain joins TRBV6-4 to TRBJ2-1; 14 bases align to TRBD2. Germline loops: CDR1 MRHNA, CDR2 SNTAGT. The trim removed 6 bases at V and 7 bases at J, leaving 5 bases unmatched. The CDR3 extends over 15 amino acids. The CDR3 sequence is CASSAGTSGSNEQFF. As DNA, the CDR3 is TGTGCCAGCAGCGCCGGGACTAGCGGGAGTAATGAGCAGTTCTTC.

CDR3 nucleotides: TGTGCCAGCAGCTTTTATGGGGTCTTGGCAGATACGCAGTATTTT. It yields the protein CASSFYGVLADTQYF. The rearrangement uses TRBV7-2 and TRBJ2-3; D not resolved. CDR3 size: 15 residues. Germline loops: CDR1 SGHTA, CDR2 FQGNSA. The V end was cut by 3 bases, the J end by 4 bases, with 14 bases between. Variable domain in full (rest from reference TRBV7-2 and TRBJ2-3): GAGVSQSPSNKVTEKGKDVELRCDPISGHTALYWYRQSLGQGLEFLIYFQGNSAPDKSGLPSDRFSAERTGGSVSTLTIQRTQQEDSAVYLCASSFYGVLADTQYFGPGTRLTVL.

As for this clone: Its ends do not fully match the called genes, so a read error is possible. The CDR3 coding sequence is TGCGCCAGCAACCAACGCGAGACTAGCGGAAATGAGCAGTTCTTC. It encodes CASNQRETSGNEQFF. The J gene is TRBJ2-1, the V gene TRBV4-1, with 9 bases lining up with TRBD2. CDR1 is MGHRA, CDR2 YSYEKL, per germline. This CDR3 comprises 15 residues.

The chain has TRBV7-9 and TRBJ2-1; TRBD1 is a possible D gene (6 bases). Deletions cut 6 bases from V and 2 bases from J, with 11 bases between. This CDR3 comprises 14 residues. In germline, CDR1 is SEHNR, CDR2 FQNEAQ (reference sequence). CDR3 loop: CASSSGTPYNEQFF. The CDR3 DNA sequence: TGTGCCAGCAGTTCCGGGACACCCTACAATGAGCAGTTCTTC.

The chain uses TRBV5-1 and TRBJ1-4; weak D call: TRBD1 (6 bases). The V end was cut by 4 bases, the J end by 4 bases, with 17 bases between. This CDR3 comprises 16 residues. Germline CDR1 is SGHRS and CDR2 is YFSETQ. The chain's CDR3 is CASSLRAGQINEKLFF. CDR3 nucleotide sequence: TGCGCCAGCAGCCTAAGGGCCGGACAGATTAATGAAAAACTGTTTTTT.

The chain couples TRBV6-5 to TRBJ1-2, with TRBD1 identical over 7 bases. Per germline, CDR1 MNHEY and CDR2 SVGAGI. The V and J ends lost 6 bases and 8 bases, in that order; junction bases with no gene match: 6. This CDR3 has 12 amino acids. In DNA form, the CDR3 reads TGTGCCAGCAGGACAGGGTCGGGGGGCTACACCTTC. It specifies CASRTGSGGYTF.

This rearrangement joins TRBV18 to TRBJ2-1, with 9 nucleotides matching TRBD2. The CDR3 contains 16 residues. V shed 3 bases and J 5 bases; nucleotides not matched to a gene: 8. The germline V gene encodes CDR1 KGHSH and CDR2 LQKENI. This chain's CDR3 is CASSPLAGTPDNEQFF. In DNA, the CDR3 is TGTGCCAGCTCACCTCTAGCGGGGACTCCGGACAATGAGCAGTTCTTC.